One and the same sample provided the 29 T cell receptor beta chains below, sequenced in a study of cytomegalovirus exposure and HLA in healthy donors. Vbeta (60) and Jbeta (13) primers were used in the PCR. The protocol was immunoSEQ multiplex PCR, while the TCRdb copy is restricted to in-frame clones and leaves out a portion. There are 150,000 to 200,000 clones in the sample; about 72% occur only once, and about 1.3% lies in the top ten. Sequenced: PBMCs. The receptors shown here come from a male donor in good health and CMV-seronegative.

The chain couples TRBV9 to TRBJ2-4; 8 nucleotides align to TRBD1. The CDR3 contains 13 residues. In germline, CDR1 is SGDLS, CDR2 YYNGEE. The J segment lost 5 bases and the V segment lost 4 bases, leaving 2 bases of the junction unmatched. The DNA of the CDR3 is TGTGCCAGCAGCCGGGGACAGGAAAACATTCAGTACTTC. This sequence encodes CASSRGQENIQYF.

This clone was counted only a few times. One end of the junction varies from germline; a read error may be responsible. The chain joins TRBV7-9 to TRBJ2-7; tentative D call: TRBD1 (6 bases). The CDR3 is made up of 12 amino acids. Germline-derived CDR1 and CDR2 are SEHNR and FQNEAQ (reference sequence). CDR3 nucleotide sequence: TGTTCCAGCAGCTTAGCGAAACAGGGGCAGTACTTC. Translation gives CSSSLAKQGQYF.

CDR3 in amino acids: CASSRTGTSGAYEQYF. The CDR3 region has the DNA TGCGCCAGCAGCCGGACCGGGACTAGCGGGGCGTACGAGCAGTACTTC. The chain couples TRBV5-1 to TRBJ2-7; 13 nucleotides agree with TRBD2. The germline V gene encodes CDR1 SGHRS and CDR2 YFSETQ. Trimming removed 4 bases from V and 4 bases from J; junction bases left unmatched: 8. The CDR3 is made up of 16 amino acids.

The V call is TRBV12-5, the J call TRBJ1-4, with a tentative D call TRBD1 (5 bases). V lost 6 bases to trimming and J lost 3 bases, with 11 bases between them. This CDR3 region has 14 residues. CDR1 is LGHNT and CDR2 is FRNRAP in the germline V gene. CDR3 region: CASGRGEANEKLFF. The CDR3 bases are TGTGCTAGTGGCCGAGGGGAGGCTAATGAAAAACTGTTTTTT.

This clone was counted a few times. The chain uses TRBV5-1 and TRBJ2-1, with 10 bases lining up with TRBD1. With V trimmed by 4 bases and J by 3 bases, 4 bases remained unmatched. Germline values: CDR1 SGHRS, CDR2 YFSETQ. The CDR3 is made up of 15 amino acids. DNA of the CDR3: TGCGCCAGCAGCGCCGGGACAGGGGTCTACAATGAGCAGTTCTTC. Its protein is CASSAGTGVYNEQFF.

The chain couples TRBV5-1 to TRBJ2-2; 7 nucleotides agree with TRBD2. The V and J ends lost 3 bases and 6 bases, in that order; junction bases with no gene match: 17. Germline CDR1 SGHRS, CDR2 YFSETQ. This CDR3 has 18 amino acids. This chain's CDR3 is CASSWNPGLPPPAGELFF. The CDR3 DNA reads TGCGCCAGCAGCTGGAATCCGGGACTACCTCCTCCCGCCGGGGAGCTGTTTTTT. The full variable domain, with the rest looked up from reference TRBV5-1 and TRBJ2-2, is KAGVTQTPRYLIKTRGQQVTLSCSPISGHRSVSWYQQTPGQGLQFLFEYFSETQRNKGNFPGRFSGRQFSNSRSEMNVSTLELGDSALYLCASSWNPGLPPPAGELFFGEGSRLTVL.

The J gene is TRBJ2-2, the V gene TRBV27; 12 nucleotides align to TRBD2. This CDR3 region has 15 residues. The germline V gene has CDR1 MNHEY and CDR2 SMNVEV (reference sequence). After removal of 6 bases from V and 7 bases from J, the junction contained 6 bases not matched to a gene. Here the CDR3 DNA reads TGTGCCAGCAGCTCTAGCGGGGGGGCCTTCGGGGAGCTGTTTTTT. Translating gives CASSSSGGAFGELFF.

The genes are TRBV19 and TRBJ2-6; no clear D. Germline lookup yields CDR1 LNHDA and CDR2 SQIVND (reference sequence). This CDR3 is built from 15 residues. V was trimmed by 8 bases and J by 0 bases, leaving 11 bases between them. CDR3 sequence: CASRTQHSGANVLTF. The DNA for the CDR3 is TGTGCCAGTCGAACCCAACACTCTGGGGCCAACGTCCTGACTTTC.

This chain links TRBV19 with TRBJ2-2; D perhaps matches TRBD2 (7 bases). The V gene's germline CDR1 is LNHDA and CDR2 SQIVND (reference sequence). V was clipped by 6 bases and J by 4 bases, with 24 bases between them. This CDR3 has 18 amino acids. CDR3 sequence (DNA): TGTGCCAGTAGCCGATCGGGCGCGGGGGCGAGGGGCACCGGGGAGCTGTTTTTT. Its protein product is CASSRSGAGARGTGELFF.

The CDR3 reads CASSLSRGVPQHF. CDR3 in DNA: TGTGCCAGCAGTTTATCCAGGGGAGTGCCCCAGCATTTT. The chain joins TRBV28 to TRBJ1-5; tentatively, D is TRBD1 (6 bases). CDR1 and CDR2 (germline): MDHEN, SYDVKM. V dropped 1 base and J dropped 9 bases, with 10 bases sitting between them. The CDR3 consists of 13 residues.

In nucleotides, the CDR3 is TGCGCCAGCAGCCAAGGGGGCGGCTACACCTTC. Encoded protein: CASSQGGGYTF. The rearrangement joins TRBV4-3 to TRBJ1-2; D may be TRBD1 (5 bases). V lost 1 base, J lost 8 bases, and 5 bases lay in between. CDR3 size: 11 residues. The V gene's germline CDR1 is LGHNA and CDR2 YSLEER.

The chain has TRBV29-1 and TRBJ1-1; 8 bases fit TRBD1. Germline trimming cut 6 bases from V and 1 base from J; bases unmatched to any gene: 4. The CDR3 is 13 amino acids. Looked up from germline, CDR1 is SQVTM and CDR2 is ANQGSEA. The CDR3 sequence is CSVHRGGNTEAFF. DNA of the CDR3: TGCAGCGTACACAGGGGGGGGAACACTGAAGCTTTCTTT.

The chain couples TRBV4-3 to TRBJ2-3, with TRBD2 identical over 11 bases. Germline trimming cut 4 bases from V and 2 bases from J; bases unmatched to any gene: 8. CDR1 is LGHNA and CDR2 is YSLEER in the germline V gene. This CDR3 comprises 17 residues. CDR3 sequence reads: CASSRDTSGRYTDTQYF. DNA of the CDR3: TGCGCCAGCAGCCGCGATACTAGCGGGAGATACACAGATACGCAGTATTTT.

The chain uses TRBV6-5 and TRBJ2-1; the match to TRBD1 covers 9 bases. Germline V gene lookup returns CDR1 MNHEY and CDR2 SVGAGI. After removal of 7 bases from V and 6 bases from J, the junction contained 4 bases not matched to a gene. This CDR3 spans 13 amino acids. The CDR3, as DNA: TGTGCCAGCACGACGGACAGGGGCAATGAGCAGTTCTTC. Its translation: CASTTDRGNEQFF.

The chain joins TRBV28 to TRBJ1-4; 9 positions agree with TRBD1. CDR1 MDHEN and CDR2 SYDVKM come from the germline V gene. This CDR3 is 14 amino acids long. Trimming at V came to 4 bases and at J to 8 bases, leaving 5 bases not matched to a gene. The CDR3 loop reads CASSSGQGREKLFF. CDR3 bases: TGTGCCAGCAGTTCGGGACAGGGTAGGGAAAAACTGTTTTTT.

The rearrangement links TRBV11-3 to TRBJ2-1; weak D call: TRBD1 (5 bases). CDR1 and CDR2 from the germline V gene are SGHNT and YENEEA. This CDR3 contains 14 residues. V was cut by 3 bases and J by 6 bases, with 12 bases left in between. The CDR3 reads CASSFSRGSNEQFF. The CDR3 DNA reads TGTGCCAGCAGCTTTTCTAGGGGAAGCAATGAGCAGTTCTTC.

The chain is built from TRBV18 and TRBJ1-1; 7 bases are a match to TRBD1. This CDR3 is 13 amino acids long. Losses at the gene ends were 0 bases for V and 8 bases for J; bases not matched to a gene: 3. Germline CDR1 is KGHSH and CDR2 is LQKENI. The CDR3 spells CASSPPTTGEAFF. The DNA of the CDR3 is TGTGCCAGCTCACCACCGACGACAGGGGAAGCTTTCTTT.

The chain joins TRBV7-9 to TRBJ2-7; TRBD2 agrees at 9 bases. The germline CDR1 and CDR2 sequences are SEHNR and FQNEAQ (reference sequence). The CDR3 consists of 15 residues. Trimming cost V 4 bases and J 1 base; bases outside gene matches: 5. CDR3: CASSSRTSVSYEQYF. CDR3 DNA: TGTGCCAGCAGCTCGCGGACTAGCGTTTCCTACGAGCAGTACTTC.

This clone came up once. The chain recombines TRBV5-1 with TRBJ2-5; the D is unclear. The J call may be incorrect, as the DNA end agrees better with TRBJ2-7. This CDR3 comprises 13 residues. Germline V gene lookup returns CDR1 SGHRS and CDR2 YFSETQ. The CDR3 coding sequence is TGCGCCAGCAGCCTGGACGGTTCCTACGAGCAGTACTTC. It encodes CASSLDGSYEQYF.

This sequence joins TRBV25-1 and TRBJ2-5; weak D call: TRBD1 (5 bases). The V and J ends lost 4 bases and 2 bases respectively, with 5 bases between them. The CDR3 length is 12 residues. Germline values: CDR1 MGHDK, CDR2 SYGVNS. In nucleotides, the CDR3 is TGTGCCAGCAGTGGACAGCAAGAGACCCAGTACTTC. Its translation: CASSGQQETQYF.

The J gene is TRBJ2-1, the V gene TRBV29-1, with D perhaps matching TRBD2 (5 bases). Germline-derived CDR1 and CDR2 are SQVTM and ANQGSEA. V was shortened by 3 bases and J by 8 bases, with 11 bases between the two germline ends. The CDR3 sequence is 12 residues long. The CDR3 sequence: CSVDERNHEQFF. The CDR3 bases are TGCAGCGTTGATGAGCGGAACCATGAGCAGTTCTTC.

The rearrangement joins TRBV10-3 to TRBJ1-3; 9 bases align to TRBD1. The CDR3 sequence is 15 residues long. V was pared by 3 bases and J by 3 bases, with 3 bases of the junction left unmatched. The V gene's germline CDR1 is ENHRY and CDR2 SYGVKD. CDR3 region: CAISETGGDGNTIYF. The DNA of the CDR3 is TGTGCCATCAGTGAAACAGGGGGCGATGGAAACACCATATATTTT.

The chain is built from TRBV6-5 and TRBJ2-3, with TRBD2 matching over 7 bases. This CDR3 contains 16 residues. Germline V gene sequence: CDR1 MNHEY, CDR2 SVGAGI. After removal of 0 bases from V and 1 base from J, the junction contained 4 bases not matched to a gene. The DNA of the CDR3 is TGTGCCAGCAGTTACTCTAGCGGGTTACGCACAGATACGCAGTATTTT. Translated: CASSYSSGLRTDTQYF.

This chain joins TRBV6-5 and TRBJ1-1; TRBD1 agrees at 8 bases. CDR3 length: 14 amino acids. V shed 6 bases, J shed 5 bases, and the junction held 8 bases outside the gene matches. Germline assignment: CDR1 MNHEY and CDR2 SVGAGI. Written as DNA, the CDR3 is TGTGCCAGCAGCATAAACCAGGGGGCTACTGAAGCTTTCTTT. Translating gives CASSINQGATEAFF.

This clone was picked up one time. The rearrangement uses TRBV29-1 and TRBJ2-1, with D unclear. This CDR3 contains 13 residues. Germline CDR1 SQVTM, CDR2 ANQGSEA. Trimming removed 8 bases at V and 0 bases at J, with 11 bases between. CDR3 in DNA: TGCAGCCTCCGAACGGTCTCCTACAATGAGCAGTTCTTC. Translation: CSLRTVSYNEQFF.

J is TRBJ2-7 and V is TRBV6-6; 7 bases agree with TRBD1. The germline V gene encodes CDR1 MNHNY and CDR2 SVGAGI (reference sequence). With 6 bases clipped from V and 3 bases from J, the junction kept 2 bases outside the gene matches. The CDR3 is 12 residues long. The CDR3 protein is CASRGTDYEQYF. The CDR3 DNA reads as TGTGCCAGCAGGGGGACAGACTACGAGCAGTACTTC.

V usage is TRBV6-5 and J usage is TRBJ2-7, with TRBD2 identical over 7 bases. Germline loops: CDR1 MNHEY, CDR2 SVGAGI. V trimming: 0 bases; J trimming: 6 bases; junction bases outside the gene matches: 5. CDR3 length: 14 residues. CDR3 protein: CASSYSGGSSEQYF. The DNA for the CDR3 is TGTGCCAGCAGTTACTCGGGGGGGAGTAGCGAGCAGTACTTC.

The chain combines TRBV5-1 with TRBJ1-2; tentatively, D is TRBD1 (6 bases). V was pared by 3 bases and J by 4 bases, with 10 bases between. Germline values: CDR1 SGHRS, CDR2 YFSETQ. The CDR3 extends over 13 amino acids. The DNA for the CDR3 is TGCGCCAGCAGCTACAGGGTGAGCTATGGCTACACCTTC. Its translation: CASSYRVSYGYTF.

The chain uses TRBV7-9 and TRBJ1-2; D call uncertain. Germline values: CDR1 SEHNR, CDR2 FQNEAQ (reference sequence). There are 13 residues in the CDR3. V lost 0 bases and J lost 8, with 10 bases in between. The CDR3 nucleotides read TGTGCCAGCAGCTTAGCGCTATTTGAGGGCTACACCTTC. Translation gives CASSLALFEGYTF.